The present TCR beta chain was sequenced within a study of early T cells in non-severe SARS-CoV-2 infection. TCRdb itself ran the 5' RACE reads through MiXCR, one entry per CDR3 protein. This table holds fewer than 80,000 distinct CDR3 sequences, more than 10% found once. As to this clonotype: This is likely a read error, given that the CDR3 carries no conserved phenylalanine or tryptophan at its end.

The source material was whole blood, sampled at baseline. This TCR came from an adult who was a healthcare worker with PCR-confirmed SARS-CoV-2 infection or an uninfected control (not recorded which). The donor label of this sample is uncertain.

CDR3 DNA: TGTGCCAGCAGCGTGGGTCCTCGGCCGAACACTGAAGCTTTCTCT. It codes for CASSVGPRPNTEAFS. J is TRBJ1-1 and V is TRBV7-2; D gene ambiguous. Germline V lookup: CDR1 SGHTA, CDR2 FQGNSA. V gave up 5 bases and J gave up 1 base, with 14 bases separating them. CDR3 length: 15 residues.